This T cell receptor (beta chain) originates from a study of shared clonotypes between healthy human individuals. When replicate PCRs were run on sorted subsets, they used around 200 ng DNA, 30,000 to 35,000 T cell genomes. The repertoire was sequenced with immunoSEQ multiplex PCR; TCRdb's copy has only in-frame clones and lacks some. The sample consists of approximately 2,200,000 clones, 85% to 95% of them appearing once. Naive-designated CD8 cells lacked CD45RO, were positively enriched for CCR7, and omitted terminally differentiated effector memory CD45RA+ cells. Study-level findings and limits: In contrast to clonotypes shared by all four donors, non-shared clonotypes had lower generation probabilities. Compared with memory subsets, naive subsets generally had larger estimated richness.

V lost 1 base and J 8 bases, leaving 6 bases between the germline ends. CDR1 LNHNV and CDR2 YYDKDF come from the germline V gene (reference sequence). This CDR3 has 12 amino acids. This clone appeared once. What it binds is unknown. The receptor was isolated from a man between 18 and 29 years old in good health. Some clones in this sample may be carry-over from other donors' samples. Material for sequencing was naive CD8+ T cells from PBMCs. This sequence joins TRBV15 and TRBJ2-1; D is uncertain. CDR3 protein: CATSRGFHEQFF. In nucleotides, the CDR3 is TGTGCCACCAGCAGAGGCTTCCATGAGCAGTTCTTC. The whole variable domain, remainder taken from reference TRBV15 and TRBJ2-1, is DAMVIQNPRYQVTQFGKPVTLSCSQTLNHNVMYWYQQKSSQAPKLLFHYYDKDFNNEADTPDNFQSRRPNTSFCFLDIRSPGLGDTAMYLCATSRGFHEQFFGPGTRLTVL.